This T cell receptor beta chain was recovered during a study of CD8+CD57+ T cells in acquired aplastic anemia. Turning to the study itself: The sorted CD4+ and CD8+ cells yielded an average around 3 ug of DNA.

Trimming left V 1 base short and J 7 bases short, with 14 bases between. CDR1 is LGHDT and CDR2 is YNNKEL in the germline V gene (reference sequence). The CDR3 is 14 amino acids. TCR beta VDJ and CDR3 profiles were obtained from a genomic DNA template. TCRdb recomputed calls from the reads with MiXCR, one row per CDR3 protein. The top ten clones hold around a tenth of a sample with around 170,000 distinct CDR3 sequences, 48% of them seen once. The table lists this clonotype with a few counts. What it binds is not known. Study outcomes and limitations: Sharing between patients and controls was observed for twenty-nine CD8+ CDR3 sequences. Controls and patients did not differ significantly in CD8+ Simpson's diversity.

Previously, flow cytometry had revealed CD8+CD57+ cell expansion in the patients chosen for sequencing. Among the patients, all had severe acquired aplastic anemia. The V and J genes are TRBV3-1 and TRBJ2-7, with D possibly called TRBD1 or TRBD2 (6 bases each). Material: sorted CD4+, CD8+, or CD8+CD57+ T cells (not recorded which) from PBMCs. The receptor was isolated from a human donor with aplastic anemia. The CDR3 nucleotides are TGTGCCAGCAGCCAAGTTTCCGGGGGCACAGAGCAGTACTTC. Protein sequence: CASSQVSGGTEQYF.